These 13 T cell receptor beta chains were all obtained from the same sample, sequenced in a study of cytomegalovirus exposure and HLA in healthy donors. The PCR used 60 Vbeta and 13 Jbeta primers. This table comes from immunoSEQ multiplex PCR, and its TCRdb copy is limited to in-frame clones, with some not included. The sample lists under 130,000 clones, roughly 79% occurring once. Material: PBMCs. These receptors all come from a man in his fifties or sixties in good health and CMV-seropositive.

The V and J genes are TRBV19 and TRBJ2-3; the match to TRBD2 covers 9 bases. V shed 4 bases, J shed 1 base, and the junction held 3 bases outside the gene matches. The CDR3 covers 15 residues. Per germline, CDR1 LNHDA and CDR2 SQIVND (reference sequence). CDR3 protein: CASSTAGGGTDTQYF. The CDR3, as DNA: TGTGCCAGTAGTACAGCGGGAGGAGGCACAGATACGCAGTATTTT.

The chain is built from TRBV27 and TRBJ2-4, with D perhaps matching TRBD2 (5 bases). The CDR3 is 12 amino acids. V was shortened by 9 bases and J by 1 base, with 7 bases between the two germline ends. CDR1 is MNHEY, CDR2 SMNVEV, per germline (reference sequence). The DNA of the CDR3 is TGTGCCAGTGGGGAGGCCAAAAACATTCAGTACTTC. Residues: CASGEAKNIQYF.

There are a few counts of this clone. The chain combines TRBV27 with TRBJ2-5, with TRBD1 matching over 9 bases. Germline V gives CDR1 MNHEY, CDR2 SMNVEV (reference sequence). The CDR3 loop spans 15 amino acids. The junction had 6 bases not matched to a gene; V was cut back by 4 bases and J by 3 bases. CDR3: CASSSRDRVKETQYF. The CDR3 nucleotides are TGTGCCAGCAGTTCCCGGGACAGGGTAAAAGAGACCCAGTACTTC.

In this sample, this clone turned up once. One junction end does not reproduce the germline sequence, and a read error may be involved. The same CDR3 can be traced to other DNA sequences in this sample. This CDR3 reads CASRGRQGINEQYF. CDR3 nucleotide sequence: TGTGCTAGCAGGGGCCGACAGGGGATAAACGAGCAGTACTTC. The gene calls are TRBV28 and TRBJ2-7; TRBD1 agrees at 8 bases. Germline-derived CDR1 and CDR2 are MDHEN and SYDVKM. This CDR3 has 14 amino acids.

This chain connects TRBV11-3 to TRBJ2-5; 7 nucleotides line up with TRBD1. V gave up 1 base and J gave up 2 bases; unmatched junction bases: 7. The CDR3 contains 16 residues. Germline loops: CDR1 SGHNT, CDR2 YENEEA. The CDR3 sequence is CASSLGRDSKQETQYF. The CDR3 region has the DNA TGTGCCAGCAGCTTAGGCCGGGACAGTAAACAAGAGACCCAGTACTTC.

The chain has TRBV7-2 and TRBJ2-2; tentatively, D is TRBD1 (6 bases). The ends were cut back, 6 bases at V and 7 bases at J, with 18 bases in the middle. Germline CDR1 SGHTA, CDR2 FQGNSA. The CDR3 length is 15 residues. CDR3 in DNA: TGTGCCAGCAGTCGACTTACAGGGTATGGCGGGGAGCTGTTTTTT. The encoded protein is CASSRLTGYGGELFF.

About this clone: One end of the junction fails to match germline, which may point to a read error. The genes are TRBV4-2 and TRBJ1-5, with a possible D match to TRBD1 (6 bases). This CDR3 spans 17 amino acids. From germline, CDR1 is LGHNA and CDR2 YNFKEQ. CDR3 in DNA: TGTGCCAGCAGCCAAGTACAGGGCACTGGGAGCAATCAGCCCCGGCATTTT. Translating gives CASSQVQGTGSNQPRHF.

The chain is built from TRBV9 and TRBJ1-1; D perhaps matches TRBD1 (5 bases). The V gene lost 3 bases and the J gene lost 5 bases, with 14 bases spanning the gap. The CDR3 has 14 amino acids. Per germline, CDR1 SGDLS and CDR2 YYNGEE. CDR3 coding DNA: TGTGCCAGCAGCGCCCAGTACGGGGGGACTGAAGCTTTCTTT. It specifies CASSAQYGGTEAFF.

The V call is TRBV2, the J call TRBJ1-4, with 8 bases that match TRBD1. CDR1 is SNHLY, CDR2 FYNNEI, per germline. The CDR3 contains 14 residues. The V gene end was trimmed by 8 bases and the J gene end by 7 bases; junction bases not matched to a gene: 9. Here the CDR3 DNA reads TGTGCCAGCCAATCCGGGACAGGTTCTGAAAAACTGTTTTTT. Translation gives CASQSGTGSEKLFF.

This chain joins TRBV9 and TRBJ2-5; tentatively, D is TRBD1 (5 bases). This CDR3 contains 13 residues. The germline V and J ends were trimmed by 4 bases and 5 bases, with 12 bases remaining between them. Germline V gene data show CDR1 as SGDLS and CDR2 as YYNGEE. Here the CDR3 DNA reads TGTGCCAGCAGCTCCAGTCAGGGCGAGACCCAGTACTTC. Translation gives CASSSSQGETQYF.

This clone was recorded once. The rearrangement links TRBV9 to TRBJ2-1; 13 bases line up with TRBD2. V was pared by 5 bases and J by 10 bases, with 6 bases of the junction left unmatched. There are 14 residues in the CDR3. Per germline, CDR1 SGDLS and CDR2 YYNGEE. The CDR3 nucleotides are TGTGCCAGCAGTACTAGCGGGAGGGCTGAGGAGCAGTTCTTC. Translating gives CASSTSGRAEEQFF.

This chain connects TRBV7-3 to TRBJ2-1; 16 positions match TRBD2. The length of the CDR3 is 19 residues. Germline V CDR1 and CDR2: SGHTA, FQGTGA. J gave up 4 bases and V 4 bases, and 10 bases lay outside the gene matches. CDR3 sequence (DNA): TGTGCCAGCAGCTCCATTTCCGGGACTAGCGGGAGGGGATACAATGAGCAGTTCTTC. Protein: CASSSISGTSGRGYNEQFF.

The V gene is TRBV2, the J gene TRBJ2-7; 10 nucleotides line up with TRBD2. The junction had 6 bases not matched to a gene; V was cut back by 2 bases and J by 5 bases. Germline lookup yields CDR1 SNHLY and CDR2 FYNNEI. CDR3 length equals 15 residues. CDR3: CASSESGRANNEQYF. Here the CDR3 DNA reads TGTGCCAGCAGTGAAAGCGGGAGGGCCAACAACGAGCAGTACTTC. Combining the CDR3 with reference TRBV2 and TRBJ2-7 gives the whole variable domain EPEVTQTPSHQVTQMGQEVILRCVPISNHLYFYWYRQILGQKVEFLVSFYNNEISEKSEIFDDQFSVERPDGSNFTLKIRSTKLEDSAMYFCASSESGRANNEQYFGPGTRLTVT.